This TCR beta chain was obtained from a study of T cells in Graves' hyperthyroidism and ophthalmopathy (dated by TCRdb to about 2019). The study in broad terms: Peripheral blood was sampled at the time of initial diagnosis, prior to any treatment. TCR V-J signatures able to tell the groups apart were searched for in a discovery cohort of some 97 patients, of whom under 45 had Graves' ophthalmopathy and roughly 59 had stable Graves' hyperthyroidism. Prospective prediction of ophthalmopathy was tested in an independent validation cohort consisting of fewer than 20 hyperthyroidism patients and approximately 16 patients who later progressed to ophthalmopathy. According to the paper, TCR Vbeta CDR3 sequencing was carried out on about 140 peripheral blood samples, which came from fewer than 50 ophthalmopathy, under 80 hyperthyroidism and about 17 progressor patients. For training and testing, the 95 to 100 patients in the discovery cohort were randomly divided in a 7:3 ratio. In about 6 Graves' hyperthyroidism patients, the study also compared T-cell repertoires from thyroid tissue with T-cell repertoires from blood. Following sampling, methimazole starting at 30 mg daily was given to hyperthyroidism patients, and high-dose intravenous methylprednisolone was given to ophthalmopathy patients. What the study reported, not specific to this receptor: In cross-validation, a model built on a 13 V-J signature told ophthalmopathy apart from stable hyperthyroidism with 87.88% sensitivity and 81% to 82% specificity, and in testing the same model reached 80%/75%. Sample size was not statistically predetermined, and investigators were not blinded to group allocation. Most expanded thyroid clonotypes (frequency above 0.001) were also detected in blood, a finding suggesting that blood repertoires may reflect thyroid immune responses. During validation, the model predicted progression to ophthalmopathy a median of approximately 6 months ahead of onset, with around 71% sensitivity and 72% to 80% specificity.

Moderately to severely active disease, a Clinical Activity Score of at least 3, a NOSPECS grade of at least 4, and a duration under 3 months were present in ophthalmopathy patients. Exclusion was applied to patients with uncontrolled infections, other autoimmune diseases, pregnancy or lactation. Clinical symptoms, serum thyroxine and TRAb, thyroid ultrasound, and orbital computed tomography formed the basis for the diagnoses. PBMCs were separated from 8 to 10 ml of fresh peripheral blood using Ficoll-Paque density gradient centrifugation. Total RNA was extracted using Trizol reagent, and RNA quality was assessed on an Agilent 2100 Bioanalyzer. The TCR beta CDR3 regions were amplified from RNA transcripts. The first round of RT-PCR for the TCR CDR3 was performed with the HTBI primer set and the Qiagen OneStep RT-PCR kit. The libraries were constructed in a second round of multiplex PCR and then size-selected and purified. Libraries were sequenced paired-end with 100 bp reads on an Illumina HiSeq2000. As for the authors' bioinformatics: Raw data were processed with SOAPnuke, discarding reads with adapters, uncalled bases, mean Phred below 15, or no exact constant-primer or identifier match. High-quality paired reads were merged using COPE v1.2.5, and each unique nucleotide sequence was defined as a clonotype. MiTCR v1.1 was used to align clonotypes to the IMGT TRBV, TRBD and TRBJ reference segments. The analysis included only V-J combinations with a frequency above 0.0001, which together covered 99.2% of the repertoires. A TCS score was defined as the ratio between F50 (clonal expansion) and ExV (chaos), using BLOSUM62-based TCRdist between CDR3 peptides within each V-J. Welch's t-statistics and random forest reduced roughly 540 V-J features to 13, which were used in a naive Bayes classifier (R e1071). TCRdb reworked the public reads: Q25 trimming with fastp, MiXCR clone assembly, productive beta chains retained. All rows with the same CDR3 protein become a single entry with the most common DNA and genes. The V and J calls and clone size come from TCRdb's table, not from the authors' own analysis. Here the sample has 450,000 to 650,000 distinct CDR3 sequences; around 14% occur a single time. The top ten hold 6.5% to 9% of the sample.

From the germline V gene, CDR1 is SNHLY and CDR2 is FYNNEI. The CDR3 numbers 17 residues from cysteine through phenylalanine. The CDR3 DNA has 51 bases and is translated from base 1. The junction carries 19 bases between V and J, which are trimmed by 2 bases and 8 bases respectively. This clonotype was found many times. What antigen it recognizes has not been identified. The record has no base qualities; no much larger clone is one base away. This sequence was found in a young woman with Graves' ophthalmopathy. The sequence is built from TRBV2 and TRBJ1-6; the D gene is perhaps TRBD1, from 5 matching bases. The sample comprised blood. The DNA is as follows: TGTGCCAGCAGTGAAAGACAGAATACGATCAGCGATTCACCCCTCCACTTT. Its translation is CASSERQNTISDSPLHF.